This TCR beta chain came from a study of T cells in Graves' hyperthyroidism and ophthalmopathy. Those with hyperthyroidism were 18 to 65 years old, newly diagnosed, and ill for under 2 months. Amplified regions were TCR beta CDR3 sequences from RNA transcripts. The HTBI primer set was used in a first-round RT-PCR of the TCR CDR3. TCRdb independently ran MiXCR on the multiplex PCR reads; one entry per CDR3 protein. The table includes roughly 380,000 distinct CDR3 sequences, approximately 14% detected once. This CDR3 contains 12 residues. The V end was cut by 8 bases, the J end by 6 bases, with 13 bases between. The germline CDR1 and CDR2 sequences are MNHEY and SVGEGT. This clonotype has at least ten counts.

This sequence was found in a woman aged 18-29 years with Graves' hyperthyroidism. The chain carries TRBV6-2 or TRBV6-3 and TRBJ1-1; a possible D gene is TRBD1 (6 bases). Sequenced input: blood. The chain's CDR3 is CASGGANSEAFF. The CDR3 nucleotides read TGTGCCAGCGGGGGCGCGAATTCTGAAGCTTTCTTT.